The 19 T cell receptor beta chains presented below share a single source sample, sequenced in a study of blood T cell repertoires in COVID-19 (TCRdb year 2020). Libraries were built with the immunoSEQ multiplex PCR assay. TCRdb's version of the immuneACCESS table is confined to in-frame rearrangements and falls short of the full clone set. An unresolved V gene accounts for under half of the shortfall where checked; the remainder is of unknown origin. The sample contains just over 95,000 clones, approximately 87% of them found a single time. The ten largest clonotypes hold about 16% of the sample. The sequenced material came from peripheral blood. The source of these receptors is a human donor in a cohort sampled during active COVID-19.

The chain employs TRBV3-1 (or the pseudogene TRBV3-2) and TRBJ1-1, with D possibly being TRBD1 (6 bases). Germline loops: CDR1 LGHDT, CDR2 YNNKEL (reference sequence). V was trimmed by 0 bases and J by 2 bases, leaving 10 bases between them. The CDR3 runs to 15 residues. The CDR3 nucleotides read TGTGCCAGCAGCCAAGATGTAGGGACAAACACTGAAGCTTTCTTT. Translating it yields CASSQDVGTNTEAFF.

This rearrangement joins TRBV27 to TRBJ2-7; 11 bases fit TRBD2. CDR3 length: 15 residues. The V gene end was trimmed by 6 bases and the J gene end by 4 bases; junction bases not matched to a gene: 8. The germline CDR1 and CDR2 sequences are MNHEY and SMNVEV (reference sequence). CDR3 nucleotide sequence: TGTGCCAGCAGCAATCTACTAGCGGGAGTATACGAGCAGTACTTC. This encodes CASSNLLAGVYEQYF.

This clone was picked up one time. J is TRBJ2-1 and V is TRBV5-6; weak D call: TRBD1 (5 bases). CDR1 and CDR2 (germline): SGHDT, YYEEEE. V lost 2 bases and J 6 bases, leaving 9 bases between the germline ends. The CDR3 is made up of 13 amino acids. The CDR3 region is CASSLAGINEQFF. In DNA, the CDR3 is TGTGCCAGCAGCTTAGCAGGGATCAATGAGCAGTTCTTC.

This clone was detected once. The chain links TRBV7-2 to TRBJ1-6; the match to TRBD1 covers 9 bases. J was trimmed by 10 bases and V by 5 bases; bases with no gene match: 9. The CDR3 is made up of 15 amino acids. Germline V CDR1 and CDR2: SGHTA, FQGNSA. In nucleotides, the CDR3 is TGTGCCAGCAGCGGGGGAGGGACAGGGAACTCACCCCTCCACTTT. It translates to CASSGGGTGNSPLHF. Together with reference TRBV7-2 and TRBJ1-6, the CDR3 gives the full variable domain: GAGVSQSPSNKVTEKGKDVELRCDPISGHTALYWYRQSLGQGLEFLIYFQGNSAPDKSGLPSDRFSAERTGGSVSTLTIQRTQQEDSAVYLCASSGGGTGNSPLHFGNGTRLTVT.

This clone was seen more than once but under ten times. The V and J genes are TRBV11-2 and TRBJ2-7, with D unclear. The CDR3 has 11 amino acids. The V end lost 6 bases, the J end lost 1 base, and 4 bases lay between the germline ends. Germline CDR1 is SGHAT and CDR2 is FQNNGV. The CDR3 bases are TGTGCCAGCAGTAGATCCTACGAGCAGTACTTC. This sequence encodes CASSRSYEQYF.

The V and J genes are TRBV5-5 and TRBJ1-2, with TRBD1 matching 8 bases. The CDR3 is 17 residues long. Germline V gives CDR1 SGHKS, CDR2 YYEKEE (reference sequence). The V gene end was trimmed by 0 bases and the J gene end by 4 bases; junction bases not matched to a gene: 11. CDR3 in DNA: TGTGCCAGCAGCTTGGGGCAGGACAGGGAAGTTTTCTATGGCTACACCTTC. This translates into CASSLGQDREVFYGYTF.

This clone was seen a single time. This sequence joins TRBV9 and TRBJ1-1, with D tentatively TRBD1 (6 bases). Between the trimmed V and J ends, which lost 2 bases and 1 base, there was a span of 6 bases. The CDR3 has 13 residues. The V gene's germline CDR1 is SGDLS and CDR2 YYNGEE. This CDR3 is CASSVTGNTEAFF. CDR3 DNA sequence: TGTGCCAGCAGCGTGACAGGGAACACTGAAGCTTTCTTT.

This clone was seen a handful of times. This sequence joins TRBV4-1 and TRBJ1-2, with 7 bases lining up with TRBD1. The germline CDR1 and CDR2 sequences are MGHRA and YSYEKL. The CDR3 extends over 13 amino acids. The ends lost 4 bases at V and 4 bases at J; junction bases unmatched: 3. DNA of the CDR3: TGCGCCAGCAGCCGAACAGGGGCCTATGGCTACACCTTC. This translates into CASSRTGAYGYTF.

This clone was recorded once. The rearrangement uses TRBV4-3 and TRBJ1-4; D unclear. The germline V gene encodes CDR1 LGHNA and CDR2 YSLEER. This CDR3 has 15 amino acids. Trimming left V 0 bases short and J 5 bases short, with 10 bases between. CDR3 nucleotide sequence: TGCGCCAGCAGCCAAGAGTTCAGGTTCAATGAAAAACTGTTTTTT. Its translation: CASSQEFRFNEKLFF.

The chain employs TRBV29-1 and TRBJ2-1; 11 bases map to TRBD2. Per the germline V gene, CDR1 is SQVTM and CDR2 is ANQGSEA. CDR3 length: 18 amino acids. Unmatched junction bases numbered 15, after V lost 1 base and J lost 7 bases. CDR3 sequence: CSVEGLGSGRAGRNEQFF. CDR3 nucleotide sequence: TGCAGCGTTGAAGGTTTGGGTAGCGGGAGGGCCGGCCGGAATGAGCAGTTCTTC.

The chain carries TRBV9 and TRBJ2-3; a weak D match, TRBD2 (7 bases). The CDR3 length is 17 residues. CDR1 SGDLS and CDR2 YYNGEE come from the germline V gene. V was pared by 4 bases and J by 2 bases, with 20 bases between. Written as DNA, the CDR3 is TGTGCCAGCAGCCCCAGAGGGGCGGGGGCCAACACAGATACGCAGTATTTT. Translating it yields CASSPRGAGANTDTQYF.

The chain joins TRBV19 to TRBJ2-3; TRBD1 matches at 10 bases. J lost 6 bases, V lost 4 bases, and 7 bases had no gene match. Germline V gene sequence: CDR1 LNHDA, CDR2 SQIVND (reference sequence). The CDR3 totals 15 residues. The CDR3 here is CASSTQGTGVDTQYF. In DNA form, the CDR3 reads TGTGCCAGTAGTACTCAGGGGACAGGGGTGGATACGCAGTATTTT.

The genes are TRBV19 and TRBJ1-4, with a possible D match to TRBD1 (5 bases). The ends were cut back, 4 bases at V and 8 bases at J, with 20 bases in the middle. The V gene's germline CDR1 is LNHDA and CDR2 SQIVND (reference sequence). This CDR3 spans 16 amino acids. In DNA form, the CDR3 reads TGTGCCAGTAGTAGGATCTTTCAGGGTCGAGTGGAAAAACTGTTTTTT. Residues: CASSRIFQGRVEKLFF.

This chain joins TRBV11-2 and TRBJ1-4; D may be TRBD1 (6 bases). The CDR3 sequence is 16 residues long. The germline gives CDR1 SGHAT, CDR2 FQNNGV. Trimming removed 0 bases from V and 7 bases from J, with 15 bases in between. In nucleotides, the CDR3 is TGTGCCAGCAGCTTAGATCGGCACAGGGTAGGTGAAAAACTGTTTTTT. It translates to CASSLDRHRVGEKLFF.

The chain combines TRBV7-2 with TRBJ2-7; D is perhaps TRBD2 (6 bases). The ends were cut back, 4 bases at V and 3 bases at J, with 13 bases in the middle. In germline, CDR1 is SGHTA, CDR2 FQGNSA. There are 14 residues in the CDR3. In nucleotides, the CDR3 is TGTGCCAGCAGCTCTGGGGAGGCGGGCTACGAGCAGTACTTC. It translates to CASSSGEAGYEQYF.

CDR3: CASSLYGGLAPGEQFF. The CDR3 DNA reads as TGTGCCAGCAGCTTATACGGGGGACTCGCTCCAGGAGAGCAGTTCTTC. V and J are TRBV7-2 and TRBJ2-1, with a weak D call TRBD2 (6 bases). Trimming left V 2 bases short and J 10 bases short, with 21 bases between. Germline CDR1 reads SGHTA; CDR2 reads FQGNSA. The CDR3 is made up of 16 amino acids.

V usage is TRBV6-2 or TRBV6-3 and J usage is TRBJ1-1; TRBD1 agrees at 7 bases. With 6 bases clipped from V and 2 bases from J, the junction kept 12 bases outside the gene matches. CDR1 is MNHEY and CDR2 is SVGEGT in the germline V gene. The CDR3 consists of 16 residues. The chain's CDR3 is CASSPRQGILNTEAFF. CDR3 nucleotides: TGTGCCAGCAGCCCCCGACAGGGCATCCTAAACACTGAAGCTTTCTTT.

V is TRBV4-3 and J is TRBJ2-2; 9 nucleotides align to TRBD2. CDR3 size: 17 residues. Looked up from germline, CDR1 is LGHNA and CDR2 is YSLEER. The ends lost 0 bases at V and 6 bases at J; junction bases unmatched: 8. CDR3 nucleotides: TGCGCCAGCAGCCAAGATGGCTTAGCGGGAGTGGCCGGGGAGCTGTTTTTT. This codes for CASSQDGLAGVAGELFF.

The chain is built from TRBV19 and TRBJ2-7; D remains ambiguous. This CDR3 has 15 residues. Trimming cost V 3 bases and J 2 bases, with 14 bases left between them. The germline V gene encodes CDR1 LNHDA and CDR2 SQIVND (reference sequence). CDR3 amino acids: CASSINSGGTYEQYF. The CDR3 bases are TGTGCCAGTAGTATTAATTCTGGCGGTACCTACGAGCAGTACTTC.